This record covers a single T cell receptor beta chain. What it binds is not known. This entry belongs to a study of T cells in Graves' hyperthyroidism and ophthalmopathy. Findings of the study overall: Blood also showed most of the thyroid clonotypes that were expanded above 0.001.

Amplified TCR beta CDR3 regions came from RNA transcripts. HTBI primers were the set used in a first-round RT-PCR of the TCR CDR3. TCRdb processed the multiplex PCR reads anew with MiXCR; each CDR3 protein has one entry. The table shows around 580,000 distinct CDR3 sequences, with 35% to 55% occurring only once. The sequenced sample consisted of peripheral blood or thyroid tissue (not recorded which). The sequence was obtained from a woman younger than 35 with Graves' hyperthyroidism.

DNA for the CDR3: TGTGCCAGCAGCCCTGGGACAGGGGGCTATGGAAACACCATATATTTT. Translating gives CASSPGTGGYGNTIYF. This chain joins TRBV7-2 and TRBJ1-3; 12 nucleotides match TRBD1. This CDR3 is 16 amino acids long. J lost 3 bases, V lost 5 bases, and 5 bases had no gene match. Germline CDR1 reads SGHTA; CDR2 reads FQGNSA.